Shown below are 4 T cell receptor beta chains from a single sample sequenced in a study of control samples from healthy donors and cancer patients. Method: immunoSEQ multiplex PCR; TCRdb's copy keeps in-frame clones and lacks some. The profile shows 100,000 to 150,000 clones, around 94% of them singletons. The sample comprised PBMCs. Source of these receptors: a man older than 75 with head and neck cancer.

This sequence joins TRBV11-3 and TRBJ2-2; D possibly matches TRBD1 or TRBD2 (5 bases each). CDR3 length: 12 amino acids. Trimming removed 5 bases at V and 6 bases at J, with 7 bases between. The germline CDR1 and CDR2 sequences are SGHNT and YENEEA. The CDR3 here is CASSRDAGELFF. The CDR3 DNA follows: TGTGCCAGCAGCAGGGACGCCGGGGAGCTGTTTTTT.

The rearrangement joins TRBV6-5 to TRBJ2-7, with D tentatively TRBD2 (5 bases). The V gene's germline CDR1 is MNHEY and CDR2 SVGAGI. The CDR3 runs to 16 residues. V lost 2 bases and J 0 bases, leaving 14 bases between the germline ends. CDR3 loop: CASSYPPAGSSYEQYF. CDR3 nucleotides: TGTGCCAGCAGTTACCCCCCGGCGGGTAGCTCCTACGAGCAGTACTTC.

The V call is TRBV6-5, the J call TRBJ1-2; 9 nucleotides match TRBD1. Trimming took 8 bases from V and 7 from J; bases not matched to a gene: 11. CDR1 is MNHEY and CDR2 is SVGAGI in the germline V gene. CDR3 length: 14 residues. The chain's CDR3 is CASGTQQGAGGYTF. CDR3 DNA sequence: TGTGCCAGCGGCACGCAACAGGGGGCTGGTGGCTACACCTTC.

The chain couples TRBV5-1 to TRBJ1-6; D possibly corresponds to TRBD1 (5 bases). Germline V lookup: CDR1 SGHRS, CDR2 YFSETQ. The CDR3 is made up of 15 amino acids. The germline V and J ends were trimmed by 4 bases and 9 bases, with 17 bases remaining between them. The CDR3 sequence: CASSPGGQGTSPLHF. The CDR3 bases are TGCGCCAGCAGCCCGGGCGGGCAGGGTACTTCACCCCTCCACTTT.